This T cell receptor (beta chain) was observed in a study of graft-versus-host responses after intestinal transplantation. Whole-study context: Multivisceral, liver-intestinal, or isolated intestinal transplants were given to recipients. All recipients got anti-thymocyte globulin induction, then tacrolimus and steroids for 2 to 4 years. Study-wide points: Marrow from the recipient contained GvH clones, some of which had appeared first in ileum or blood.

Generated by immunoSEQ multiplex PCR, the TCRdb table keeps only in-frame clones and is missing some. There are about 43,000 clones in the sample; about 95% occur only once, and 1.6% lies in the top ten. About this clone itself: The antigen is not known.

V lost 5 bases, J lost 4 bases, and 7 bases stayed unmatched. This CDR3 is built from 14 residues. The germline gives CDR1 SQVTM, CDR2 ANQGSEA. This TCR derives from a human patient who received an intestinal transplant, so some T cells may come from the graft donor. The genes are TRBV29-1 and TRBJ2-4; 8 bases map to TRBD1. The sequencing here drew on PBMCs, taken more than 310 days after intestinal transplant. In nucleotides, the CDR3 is TGCAGCGTTTGGACAGGGAACAATAAAAACATTCAGTACTTC. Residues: CSVWTGNNKNIQYF.